These T cell receptor beta chains were read from a single sample in a study of T-cell reconstitution after alpha-beta-depleted transplantation in children. TCRdb called the PCR reads again in MiXCR, with one record for every CDR3 protein. The top ten hold roughly 5% of the sample, which has 750,000 to 950,000 distinct CDR3 sequences, 16% seen once. The sample here was PBMCs, mostly from graft donor cells, taken 360 days after TCRalphabeta/CD19-depleted stem cell transplant. The receptors were gathered from a male patient aged 5 to 17 who had a stem cell transplant for acute lymphoblastic leukemia, so the T cells may come from the graft donor. CDR3s include the opening cysteine and the closing phenylalanine or tryptophan. Fields, in order: V gene, J gene, D gene, clone size, CDR3 protein, CDR3 DNA. D genes are given only for firm matches. The size of a clone is reported for some rows only, either as once, few or many, or as a class for expanded clones.

V gene: TRBV11-2; J gene: TRBJ2-1; D gene: TRBD2; clone size: -; CDR3 protein: CASSLRTSGRLRYNEQFF; CDR3 DNA: TGTGCCAGCAGCCTCCGGACTAGCGGGAGGTTGCGCTACAATGAGCAGTTCTTC
V gene: TRBV29-1; J gene: TRBJ2-3; D gene: TRBD1; clone size: many; CDR3 protein: CSVEGTGAGADTQYF; CDR3 DNA: TGCAGCGTTGAAGGAACAGGGGCCGGGGCAGATACGCAGTATTTT
V gene: TRBV5-1; J gene: TRBJ2-7; D gene: TRBD1; clone size: few; CDR3 protein: CASTSPGQGGFYEQYF; CDR3 DNA: TGCGCCAGCACTTCTCCGGGACAGGGGGGTTTCTACGAGCAGTACTTC
V gene: TRBV12-3/TRBV12-4; J gene: TRBJ2-1; D gene: -; clone size: few; CDR3 protein: CASSPTVGRRSSYNEQFF; CDR3 DNA: TGTGCCAGCAGTCCCACGGTAGGGCGCAGGAGCTCCTACAATGAGCAGTTCTTC
V gene: TRBV9; J gene: TRBJ2-7; D gene: -; clone size: few; CDR3 protein: CASSVQVGPYEQYF; CDR3 DNA: TGTGCCAGCAGTGTACAGGTGGGCCCCTACGAGCAGTACTTC
V gene: TRBV12-3/TRBV12-4; J gene: TRBJ2-1; D gene: TRBD1; clone size: -; CDR3 protein: CASSKAGQGARNEQFF; CDR3 DNA: TGTGCCAGCTCGAAAGCGGGACAGGGGGCGCGGAATGAGCAGTTCTTC
V gene: TRBV18; J gene: TRBJ2-7; D gene: -; clone size: -; CDR3 protein: CASSPSRSEGYEQYF; CDR3 DNA: TGTGCCAGCTCACCATCACGGAGCGAGGGTTACGAGCAGTACTTC
V gene: TRBV20-1; J gene: TRBJ2-5; D gene: TRBD2; clone size: few; CDR3 protein: CSARIATSGRMETQYF; CDR3 DNA: TGCAGTGCTAGAATAGCGACTAGCGGGAGGATGGAGACCCAGTACTTC
V gene: TRBV2; J gene: TRBJ2-1; D gene: -; clone size: -; CDR3 protein: CASRPRTRVVVTYNEQFF; CDR3 DNA: TGTGCCAGCAGGCCCCGGACGCGGGTGGTAGTAACTTACAATGAGCAGTTCTTC
V gene: TRBV7-9; J gene: TRBJ2-7; D gene: -; clone size: -; CDR3 protein: CASSPSAHYEQYF; CDR3 DNA: TGTGCCAGCAGCCCCTCTGCACACTACGAGCAGTACTTC
V gene: TRBV20-1; J gene: TRBJ2-7; D gene: TRBD2; clone size: -; CDR3 protein: CSASPTSPSTHEQYF; CDR3 DNA: TGCAGTGCTAGTCCGACTAGCCCCAGTACCCACGAGCAGTACTTC
V gene: TRBV19; J gene: TRBJ2-1; D gene: TRBD2; clone size: -; CDR3 protein: CASTHGGLAPYGEQFF; CDR3 DNA: TGTGCCAGTACCCATGGGGGACTAGCGCCCTACGGTGAGCAGTTCTTC
V gene: TRBV24-1; J gene: TRBJ2-5; D gene: TRBD2; clone size: many; CDR3 protein: CATSDGASGNQETQYF; CDR3 DNA: TGTGCCACCAGTGATGGAGCTAGCGGGAACCAAGAGACCCAGTACTTC
V gene: TRBV27; J gene: TRBJ1-1; D gene: -; clone size: -; CDR3 protein: CASSLSRVWGEAFF; CDR3 DNA: TGTGCCAGCAGTTTATCTAGGGTGTGGGGTGAAGCTTTCTTT
V gene: TRBV12-3/TRBV12-4; J gene: TRBJ1-5; D gene: -; clone size: few; CDR3 protein: CASSKQRHNNQPQHF; CDR3 DNA: TGTGCCAGCAGCAAACAGCGCCATAACAATCAGCCCCAGCATTTT
V gene: TRBV9; J gene: TRBJ2-1; D gene: TRBD2; clone size: -; CDR3 protein: CASSVGRGGLAVYNEQFF; CDR3 DNA: TGTGCCAGCAGCGTAGGGCGGGGTGGGCTAGCGGTTTACAATGAGCAGTTCTTC
V gene: TRBV6-1; J gene: TRBJ2-5; D gene: -; clone size: -; CDR3 protein: CASSEVQETQYF; CDR3 DNA: TGTGCCAGCAGTGAAGTGCAAGAGACCCAGTACTTC
V gene: TRBV6-5; J gene: TRBJ2-1; D gene: TRBD2; clone size: many; CDR3 protein: CASSYSPLAGVRNEQFF; CDR3 DNA: TGTGCCAGCAGTTACTCTCCACTAGCGGGAGTCCGCAATGAGCAGTTCTTC
V gene: TRBV9; J gene: TRBJ1-2; D gene: TRBD1; clone size: few; CDR3 protein: CASSIGQGAGGYTF; CDR3 DNA: TGTGCCAGCAGCATAGGACAGGGGGCTGGCGGCTACACCTTC
V gene: TRBV18; J gene: TRBJ1-3; D gene: -; clone size: few; CDR3 protein: CASSLDSFSGNTIYF; CDR3 DNA: TGTGCCAGCTCCTTGGACAGTTTCTCTGGAAACACCATATATTTT
V gene: TRBV5-1; J gene: TRBJ1-1; D gene: -; clone size: -; CDR3 protein: CASSLAGSQGNTEAFF; CDR3 DNA: TGCGCCAGCAGCTTGGCTGGCTCCCAGGGGAACACTGAAGCTTTCTTT
V gene: TRBV10-3; J gene: TRBJ2-2; D gene: -; clone size: -; CDR3 protein: CAISVVPNTGELFF; CDR3 DNA: TGTGCCATCAGTGTTGTTCCGAACACCGGGGAGCTGTTTTTT
V gene: TRBV12-3/TRBV12-4; J gene: TRBJ2-5; D gene: TRBD1; clone size: many; CDR3 protein: CASSSDRGETQYF; CDR3 DNA: TGTGCCAGCAGTTCGGACAGGGGAGAGACCCAGTACTTC
V gene: TRBV24-1; J gene: TRBJ2-2; D gene: TRBD1; clone size: many; CDR3 protein: CATSDARGRRTGELFF; CDR3 DNA: TGTGCCACCAGTGATGCCAGGGGGCGGCGGACCGGGGAGCTGTTTTTT
V gene: TRBV20-1; J gene: TRBJ2-5; D gene: -; clone size: -; CDR3 protein: CSASLLRAQYF; CDR3 DNA: TGCAGTGCTTCCCTTTTGAGGGCCCAGTACTTC
V gene: TRBV3-1; J gene: TRBJ1-2; D gene: -; clone size: -; CDR3 protein: CASSQESGALGYTF; CDR3 DNA: TGTGCCAGCAGCCAAGAGAGCGGGGCTCTCGGCTACACCTTC
V gene: TRBV12-3/TRBV12-4; J gene: TRBJ2-3; D gene: TRBD2; clone size: few; CDR3 protein: CASSFGAGVADTQYF; CDR3 DNA: TGTGCCAGCAGTTTTGGGGCGGGAGTAGCAGATACGCAGTATTTT
V gene: TRBV27; J gene: TRBJ2-7; D gene: TRBD1; clone size: -; CDR3 protein: CASSSLPGTGGLGEQYF; CDR3 DNA: TGTGCCAGCAGTTCCCTCCCCGGGACAGGGGGCTTGGGGGAGCAGTACTTC
V gene: TRBV29-1; J gene: TRBJ2-3; D gene: -; clone size: -; CDR3 protein: CSADRSTDTQYF; CDR3 DNA: TGCAGCGCGGACAGATCTACAGATACGCAGTATTTT
V gene: TRBV19; J gene: TRBJ1-5; D gene: -; clone size: -; CDR3 protein: CASSIGSPGAVGNQPQHF; CDR3 DNA: TGTGCCAGTAGTATCGGGAGCCCAGGGGCTGTCGGCAATCAGCCCCAGCATTTT
V gene: TRBV2; J gene: TRBJ2-5; D gene: TRBD2; clone size: -; CDR3 protein: CASRDGALAGETQYF; CDR3 DNA: TGTGCCAGCAGGGATGGTGCGCTAGCGGGGGAGACCCAGTACTTC
V gene: TRBV15; J gene: TRBJ2-5; D gene: TRBD1; clone size: -; CDR3 protein: CATRDPTGSQQETQYF; CDR3 DNA: TGTGCCACCAGAGACCCGACAGGGTCACAACAAGAGACCCAGTACTTC
V gene: TRBV7-8; J gene: TRBJ2-1; D gene: TRBD2; clone size: -; CDR3 protein: CASSLVVGTSGIRHEQFF; CDR3 DNA: TGTGCCAGCAGCTTAGTCGTGGGGACTAGCGGGATTCGGCATGAGCAGTTCTTC
V gene: TRBV6-5; J gene: TRBJ2-7; D gene: -; clone size: many; CDR3 protein: CASSYLQAGLDEQYF; CDR3 DNA: TGTGCCAGCAGTTACTTACAGGCGGGGCTGGACGAGCAGTACTTC
V gene: TRBV20-1; J gene: TRBJ2-1; D gene: TRBD2; clone size: few; CDR3 protein: CSHRDYYNEQFF; CDR3 DNA: TGCAGTCACCGGGACTACTACAATGAGCAGTTCTTC
V gene: TRBV12-3/TRBV12-4; J gene: TRBJ1-5; D gene: -; clone size: few; CDR3 protein: CASRLTGRDQPQHF; CDR3 DNA: TGTGCCAGCAGGCTCACAGGGAGGGATCAGCCCCAGCATTTT
V gene: TRBV21-1; J gene: TRBJ2-7; D gene: -; clone size: -; CDR3 protein: CASSNEQYF; CDR3 DNA: TGTGCCAGCAGCAACGAGCAGTACTTC
V gene: TRBV7-3; J gene: TRBJ2-5; D gene: TRBD1; clone size: few; CDR3 protein: CASSRTHRAGGQETQYF; CDR3 DNA: TGTGCCAGCAGCCGAACACACAGGGCAGGGGGACAAGAGACCCAGTACTTC
V gene: TRBV11-1; J gene: TRBJ2-3; D gene: -; clone size: -; CDR3 protein: CASSRRGSATLLGPDTQYF; CDR3 DNA: TGTGCCAGCAGTCGCCGGGGTAGCGCGACCTTATTGGGGCCGGATACGCAGTATTTT
V gene: TRBV9; J gene: TRBJ1-3; D gene: TRBD1; clone size: -; CDR3 protein: CASSVSGTGSGNTIYF; CDR3 DNA: TGTGCCAGCAGCGTGTCGGGGACAGGCTCTGGAAACACCATATATTTT
V gene: TRBV10-2; J gene: TRBJ2-3; D gene: TRBD2; clone size: many; CDR3 protein: CASHPRLAGGYYRTDTQYF; CDR3 DNA: TGCGCCAGCCACCCCCGACTAGCGGGAGGGTACTATCGCACAGATACGCAGTATTTT
V gene: TRBV7-9; J gene: TRBJ2-1; D gene: -; clone size: few; CDR3 protein: CASSPSSDEQFF; CDR3 DNA: TGTGCCAGCAGCCCCTCGAGCGATGAGCAGTTCTTC
V gene: TRBV29-1; J gene: TRBJ2-3; D gene: -; clone size: -; CDR3 protein: CSVRGDTDTQYF; CDR3 DNA: TGCAGCGTCCGAGGAGACACAGATACGCAGTATTTT
V gene: TRBV4-2; J gene: TRBJ2-7; D gene: -; clone size: few; CDR3 protein: CASSQVGTHEQYF; CDR3 DNA: TGTGCCAGCAGCCAAGTAGGGACTCACGAGCAGTACTTC
V gene: TRBV5-1; J gene: TRBJ2-3; D gene: -; clone size: -; CDR3 protein: CASSYPTDTDTQYF; CDR3 DNA: TGCGCCAGCAGCTATCCTACGGACACAGATACGCAGTATTTT
V gene: TRBV11-2; J gene: TRBJ2-1; D gene: -; clone size: -; CDR3 protein: CASSLDHYLPPLGF; CDR3 DNA: TGTGCCAGCAGCTTAGATCACTACCTGCCCCCTTTGGGTTTC
V gene: TRBV5-1; J gene: TRBJ2-5; D gene: TRBD2; clone size: -; CDR3 protein: CASSSGGLKETQYF; CDR3 DNA: TGCGCCAGCAGCTCGGGGGGACTTAAAGAGACCCAGTACTTC
V gene: TRBV4-2; J gene: TRBJ2-3; D gene: -; clone size: many; CDR3 protein: CASSPPGDGPDTQYF; CDR3 DNA: TGTGCCAGCAGCCCCCCGGGAGATGGACCAGATACGCAGTATTTT
V gene: TRBV6-4; J gene: TRBJ2-3; D gene: TRBD2; clone size: -; CDR3 protein: CASSDFGLTRESTDTQYF; CDR3 DNA: TGTGCCAGCAGTGACTTTGGGTTGACGCGGGAGAGCACAGATACGCAGTATTTT
V gene: TRBV5-1; J gene: TRBJ2-1; D gene: TRBD1; clone size: few; CDR3 protein: CASRWTGVNEQFF; CDR3 DNA: TGCGCCAGCAGGTGGACAGGGGTGAATGAGCAGTTCTTC
V gene: TRBV30; J gene: TRBJ2-3; D gene: -; clone size: many; CDR3 protein: CAWSVRGAPRDTQYF; CDR3 DNA: TGTGCCTGGAGTGTCCGGGGGGCGCCCCGAGATACGCAGTATTTT
V gene: TRBV5-1; J gene: TRBJ2-5; D gene: -; clone size: few; CDR3 protein: CASSLSLGETQYF; CDR3 DNA: TGCGCCAGCAGCTTGTCCCTTGGAGAGACCCAGTACTTC
V gene: TRBV20-1; J gene: TRBJ1-3; D gene: -; clone size: few; CDR3 protein: CSATTYHSGNTIYF; CDR3 DNA: TGCAGTGCCACGACCTACCACTCTGGAAACACCATATATTTT